This record looks at one T cell receptor beta chain sequence and its context. Its specificity is unknown. The sample comes from a study of T cell responses to AZD1222 COVID-19 vaccine. Overall study findings and caveats: Clonal diversity may have been underestimated in mostly white British donors. With two AZD1222 doses given, Spike-specific TCR breadth and depth both rose.

Some clones are missing from TCRdb's copy, which holds only in-frame ones; the method was immunoSEQ multiplex PCR. The sample shows 150,000 to 200,000 clones, 90% of them seen only once. This CDR3 comprises 16 residues. The V gene's germline CDR1 is MNHNY and CDR2 SVGAGI (reference sequence). Trimming took 5 bases from V and 0 from J; bases not matched to a gene: 7. The sequence came from an adult who received the AZD1222 COVID-19 vaccine. The chain has TRBV6-6 and TRBJ1-5; 7 bases are a match to TRBD1. Sample: peripheral blood, taken 28 days after the second AZD1222 dose. DNA of the CDR3: TGTGCCAGCAGTCCGGACAGGCGGAATAGCAATCAGCCCCAGCATTTT. Translating it yields CASSPDRRNSNQPQHF.